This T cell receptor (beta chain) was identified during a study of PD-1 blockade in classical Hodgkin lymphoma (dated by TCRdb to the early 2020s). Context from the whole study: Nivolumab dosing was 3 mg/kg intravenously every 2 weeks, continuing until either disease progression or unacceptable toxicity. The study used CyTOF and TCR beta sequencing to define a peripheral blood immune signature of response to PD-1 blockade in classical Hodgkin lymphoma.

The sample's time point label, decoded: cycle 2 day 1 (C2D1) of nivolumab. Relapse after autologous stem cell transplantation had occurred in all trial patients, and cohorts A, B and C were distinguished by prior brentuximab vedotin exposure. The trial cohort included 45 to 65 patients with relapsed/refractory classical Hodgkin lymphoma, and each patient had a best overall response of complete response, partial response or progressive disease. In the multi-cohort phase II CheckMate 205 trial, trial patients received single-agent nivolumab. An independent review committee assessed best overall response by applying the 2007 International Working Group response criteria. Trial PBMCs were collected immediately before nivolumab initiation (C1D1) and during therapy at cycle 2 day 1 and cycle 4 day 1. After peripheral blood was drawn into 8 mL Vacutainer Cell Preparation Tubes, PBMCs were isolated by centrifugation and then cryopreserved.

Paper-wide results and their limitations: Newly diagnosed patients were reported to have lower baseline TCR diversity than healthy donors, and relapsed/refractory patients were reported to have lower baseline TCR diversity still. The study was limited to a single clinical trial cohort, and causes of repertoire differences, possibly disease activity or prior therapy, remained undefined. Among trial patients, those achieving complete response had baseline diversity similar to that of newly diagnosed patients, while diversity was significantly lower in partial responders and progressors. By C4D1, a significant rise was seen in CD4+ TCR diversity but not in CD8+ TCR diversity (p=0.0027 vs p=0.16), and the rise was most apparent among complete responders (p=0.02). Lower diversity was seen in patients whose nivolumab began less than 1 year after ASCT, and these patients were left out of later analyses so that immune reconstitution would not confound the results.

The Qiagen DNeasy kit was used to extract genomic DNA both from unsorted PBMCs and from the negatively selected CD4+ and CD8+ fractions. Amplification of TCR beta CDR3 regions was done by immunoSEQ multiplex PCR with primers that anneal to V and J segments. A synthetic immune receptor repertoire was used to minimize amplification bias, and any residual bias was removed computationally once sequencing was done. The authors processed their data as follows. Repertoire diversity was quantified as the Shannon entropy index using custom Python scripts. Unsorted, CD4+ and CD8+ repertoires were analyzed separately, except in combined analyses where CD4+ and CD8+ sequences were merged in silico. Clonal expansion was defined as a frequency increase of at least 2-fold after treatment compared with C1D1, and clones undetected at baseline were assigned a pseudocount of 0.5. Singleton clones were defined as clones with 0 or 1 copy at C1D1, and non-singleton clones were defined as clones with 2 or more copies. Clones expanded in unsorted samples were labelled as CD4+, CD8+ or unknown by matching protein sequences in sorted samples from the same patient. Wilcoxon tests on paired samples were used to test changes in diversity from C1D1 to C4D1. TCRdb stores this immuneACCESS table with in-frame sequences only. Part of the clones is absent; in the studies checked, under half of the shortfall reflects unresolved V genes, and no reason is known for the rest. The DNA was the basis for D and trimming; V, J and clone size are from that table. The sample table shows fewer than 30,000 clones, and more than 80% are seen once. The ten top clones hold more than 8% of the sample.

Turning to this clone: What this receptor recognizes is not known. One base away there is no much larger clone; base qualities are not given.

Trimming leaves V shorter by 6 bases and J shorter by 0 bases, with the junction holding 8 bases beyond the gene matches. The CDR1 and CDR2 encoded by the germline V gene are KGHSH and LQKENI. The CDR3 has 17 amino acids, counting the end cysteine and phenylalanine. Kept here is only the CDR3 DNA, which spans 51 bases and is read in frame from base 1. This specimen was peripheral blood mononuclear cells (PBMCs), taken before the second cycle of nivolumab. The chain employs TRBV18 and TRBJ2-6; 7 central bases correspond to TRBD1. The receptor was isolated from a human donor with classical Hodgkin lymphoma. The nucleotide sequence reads TGTGCCAGCTCTTACTCGACAGGGAGCTCTGGGGCCAACGTCCTGACTTTC. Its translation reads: CASSYSTGSSGANVLTF.